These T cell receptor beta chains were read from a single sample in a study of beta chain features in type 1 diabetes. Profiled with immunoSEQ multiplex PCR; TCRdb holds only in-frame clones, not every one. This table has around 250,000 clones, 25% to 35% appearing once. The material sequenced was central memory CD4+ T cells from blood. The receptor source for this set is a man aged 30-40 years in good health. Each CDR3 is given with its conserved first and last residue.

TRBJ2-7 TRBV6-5 CASSTGTASYEQYF
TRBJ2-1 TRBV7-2 CASSSDHVEWFF
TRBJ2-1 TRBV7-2 CASSFSIWNEQFF
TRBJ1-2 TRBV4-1 CASSQGAGDNYGYTF
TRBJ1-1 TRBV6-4 CASSAEEHTEAFF
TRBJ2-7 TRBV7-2 CASSLTTGGRSYEQYF
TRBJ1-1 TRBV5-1 CASRPTDRRNTEAFF
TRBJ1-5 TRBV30 CAWSRGSNQPQHF
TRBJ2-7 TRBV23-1 CASSQILTSREAYEQYF
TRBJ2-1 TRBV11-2 CASSLGTSRHEQFF
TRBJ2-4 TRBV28 CASSQGGMPNIQYF
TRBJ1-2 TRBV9 CASSVVVDRSGYTF
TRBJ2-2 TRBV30 CAWGWGSSNTGELFF
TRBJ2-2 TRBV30 CAWSVRRPNTGELFF
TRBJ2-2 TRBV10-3 CAITRERNTGELFF
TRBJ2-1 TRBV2 CASSRWVAGVYEQFF
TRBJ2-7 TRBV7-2 CASSLAERTVGQYF
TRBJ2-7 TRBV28 CASSRPGASYEQYF
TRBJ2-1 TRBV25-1 CASSEAVAGGREQFF
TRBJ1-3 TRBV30 CAWEESGNTIYF
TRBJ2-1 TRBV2 CASRELAKGFF
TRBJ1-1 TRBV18 CASSPSPARNTEAFF
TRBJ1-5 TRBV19 CASSSTGGKQPQHF
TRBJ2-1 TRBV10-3 CAISEDGEQFF
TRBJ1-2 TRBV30 CAWSVILSNYGYTF
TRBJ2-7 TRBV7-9 CASSLYIAGASYEQYF
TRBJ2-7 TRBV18 CASSPIAGSNYEQYF
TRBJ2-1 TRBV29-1 CSVEGRGGGAYNEQFF
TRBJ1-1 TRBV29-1 CSVEEVNLLNTEAFF
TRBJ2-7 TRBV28 CASRLSTGGGYEQYF
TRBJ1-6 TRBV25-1 CASRQTLRDGNSPLHF
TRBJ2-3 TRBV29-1 CSFRWTSITDTQYF
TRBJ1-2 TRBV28 CASSSGQTYGYTF
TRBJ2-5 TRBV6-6 CASSSGVQETQYF